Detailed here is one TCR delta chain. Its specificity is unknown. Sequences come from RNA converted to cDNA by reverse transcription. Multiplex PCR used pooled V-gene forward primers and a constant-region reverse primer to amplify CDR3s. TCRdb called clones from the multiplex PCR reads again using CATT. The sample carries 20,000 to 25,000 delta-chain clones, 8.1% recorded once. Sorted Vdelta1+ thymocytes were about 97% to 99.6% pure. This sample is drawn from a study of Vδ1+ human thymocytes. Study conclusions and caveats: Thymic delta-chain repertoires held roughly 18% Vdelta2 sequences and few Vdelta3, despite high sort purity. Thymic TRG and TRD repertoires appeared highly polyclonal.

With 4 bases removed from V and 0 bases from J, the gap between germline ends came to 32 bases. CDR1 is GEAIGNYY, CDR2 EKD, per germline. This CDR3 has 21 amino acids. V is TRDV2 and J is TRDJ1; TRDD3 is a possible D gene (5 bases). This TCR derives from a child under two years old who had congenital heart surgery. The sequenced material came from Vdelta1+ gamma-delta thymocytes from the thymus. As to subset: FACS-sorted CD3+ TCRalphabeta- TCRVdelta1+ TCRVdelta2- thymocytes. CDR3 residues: CACERMYVSGGRFWYTDKLIF. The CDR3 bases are TGTGCCTGTGAGAGAATGTATGTATCGGGGGGCCGATTTTGGTACACCGATAAACTCATCTTT.